A single sample gave rise to the 5 T cell receptor beta chains below, sequenced in a study of blood T cell repertoires in COVID-19. The protocol was immunoSEQ multiplex PCR, while the TCRdb copy is restricted to in-frame clones and leaves out a portion. The sample lists about 120,000 clones, around nine tenths occurring once. The sequenced sample was peripheral blood. Source of these receptors: a human donor in a cohort sampled during active COVID-19.

This clone has just a few counts. The chain joins TRBV4-1 to TRBJ1-1, with TRBD1 as a possible D gene (6 bases). Germline-derived CDR1 and CDR2 are MGHRA and YSYEKL. V was shortened by 2 bases and J by 2 bases, with 21 bases between the two germline ends. This CDR3 contains 18 residues. CDR3 DNA: TGCGCCAGCAGCCAACAGAGTAACCAGGGACACTCCAACACTGAAGCTTTCTTT. It encodes CASSQQSNQGHSNTEAFF.

The V call is TRBV7-3, the J call TRBJ2-7, with 8 bases that match TRBD1. Trimming took 10 bases from V and 4 from J; bases not matched to a gene: 18. Germline V gives CDR1 SGHTA, CDR2 FQGTGA. CDR3 size: 16 residues. CDR3 sequence (DNA): TGTGCCAACCGACAGGGGCATTACCAAACCTCTTACGAGCAGTACTTC. Its translation: CANRQGHYQTSYEQYF.

To note about this clone: Additional DNA sequences in this sample encode the identical CDR3. The chain combines TRBV3-1 (or the pseudogene TRBV3-2) with TRBJ2-5; TRBD2 might be the D (7 bases). The CDR3 extends over 16 amino acids. Germline assignment: CDR1 LGHDT and CDR2 YNNKEL (reference sequence). The ends were cut back, 1 base at V and 4 bases at J, with 16 bases in the middle. Here the CDR3 reads CASSQVGGGARETQYF. As DNA, the CDR3 is TGTGCCAGCAGCCAAGTAGGAGGGGGGGCAAGAGAGACCCAGTACTTC.

The gene calls are TRBV4-3 and TRBJ1-3, with D tentatively TRBD1 (6 bases). The CDR3 spans 20 residues. The ends were cut back, 0 bases at V and 2 bases at J, with 23 bases in the middle. Looked up from germline, CDR1 is LGHNA and CDR2 is YSLEER. CDR3 bases: TGCGCCAGCAGCCAAGATCTAACAGCGGGGGGCTTTCTGGCTGGAAACACCATATATTTT. Protein product: CASSQDLTAGGFLAGNTIYF.

The chain recombines TRBV6-4 with TRBJ2-1; D might be TRBD1 (6 bases). Germline CDR1 is MRHNA and CDR2 is SNTAGT. The CDR3 is 15 amino acids. V dropped 2 bases and J dropped 6 bases, with 14 bases sitting between them. CDR3 bases: TGTGCCAGCAGTGACGGGGGCGGTAGTGGCAATGAGCAGTTCTTC. Translation gives CASSDGGGSGNEQFF.